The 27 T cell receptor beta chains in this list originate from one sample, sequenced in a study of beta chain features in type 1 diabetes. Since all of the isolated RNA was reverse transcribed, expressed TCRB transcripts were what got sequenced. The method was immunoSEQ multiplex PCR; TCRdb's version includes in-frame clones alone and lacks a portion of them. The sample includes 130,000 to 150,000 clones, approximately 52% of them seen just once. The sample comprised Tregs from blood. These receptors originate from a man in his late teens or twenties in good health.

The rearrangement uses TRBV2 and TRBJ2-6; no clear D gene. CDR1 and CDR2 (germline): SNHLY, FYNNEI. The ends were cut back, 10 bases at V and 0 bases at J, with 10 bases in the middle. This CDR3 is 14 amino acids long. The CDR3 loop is CAIVAPSGANVLTF. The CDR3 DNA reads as TGTGCCATAGTAGCACCCTCTGGGGCCAACGTCCTGACTTTC. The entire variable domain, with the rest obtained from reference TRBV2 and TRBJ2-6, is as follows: EPEVTQTPSHQVTQMGQEVILRCVPISNHLYFYWYRQILGQKVEFLVSFYNNEISEKSEIFDDQFSVERPDGSNFTLKIRSTKLEDSAMYFCAIVAPSGANVLTFGAGSRLTVL.

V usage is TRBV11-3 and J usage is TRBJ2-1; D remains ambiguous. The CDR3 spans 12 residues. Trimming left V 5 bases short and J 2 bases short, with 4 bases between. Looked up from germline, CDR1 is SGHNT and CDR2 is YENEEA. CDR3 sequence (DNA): TGTGCCAGCAGCCAAACCTACAATGAGCAGTTCTTC. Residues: CASSQTYNEQFF.

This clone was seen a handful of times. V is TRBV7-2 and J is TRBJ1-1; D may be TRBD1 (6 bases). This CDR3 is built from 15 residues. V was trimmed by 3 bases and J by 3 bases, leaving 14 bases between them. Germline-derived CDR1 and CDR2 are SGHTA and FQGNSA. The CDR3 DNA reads TGTGCCAGCAGCTTTGCCGGGACAAGATACACTGAAGCTTTCTTT. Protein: CASSFAGTRYTEAFF.

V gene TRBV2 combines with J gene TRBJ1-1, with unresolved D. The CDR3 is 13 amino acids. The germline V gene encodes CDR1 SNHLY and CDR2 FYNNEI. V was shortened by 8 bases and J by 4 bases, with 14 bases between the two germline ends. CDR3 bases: TGTGCCAGCCAGGATCTTGCCGGCACTGAAGCTTTCTTT. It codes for CASQDLAGTEAFF. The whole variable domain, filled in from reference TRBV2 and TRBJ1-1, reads EPEVTQTPSHQVTQMGQEVILRCVPISNHLYFYWYRQILGQKVEFLVSFYNNEISEKSEIFDDQFSVERPDGSNFTLKIRSTKLEDSAMYFCASQDLAGTEAFFGQGTRLTVV.

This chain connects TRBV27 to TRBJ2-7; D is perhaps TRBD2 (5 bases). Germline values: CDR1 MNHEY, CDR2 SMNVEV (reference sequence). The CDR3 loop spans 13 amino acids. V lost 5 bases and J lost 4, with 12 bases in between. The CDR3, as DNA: TGTGCCAGCAGTAAGGCCCCGGGATACGAGCAGTACTTC. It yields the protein CASSKAPGYEQYF.

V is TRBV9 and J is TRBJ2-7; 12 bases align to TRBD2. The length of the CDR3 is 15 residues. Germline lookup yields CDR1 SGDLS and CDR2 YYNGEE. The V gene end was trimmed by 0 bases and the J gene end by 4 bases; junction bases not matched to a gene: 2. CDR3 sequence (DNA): TGTGCCAGCAGCGTAGGACTAGCGGGAGTGTACGAGCAGTACTTC. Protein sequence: CASSVGLAGVYEQYF. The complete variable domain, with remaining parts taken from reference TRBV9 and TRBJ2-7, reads DSGVTQTPKHLITATGQRVTLRCSPRSGDLSVYWYQQSLDQGLQFLIQYYNGEERAKGNILERFSAQQFPDLHSELNLSSLELGDSALYFCASSVGLAGVYEQYFGPGTRLTVT.

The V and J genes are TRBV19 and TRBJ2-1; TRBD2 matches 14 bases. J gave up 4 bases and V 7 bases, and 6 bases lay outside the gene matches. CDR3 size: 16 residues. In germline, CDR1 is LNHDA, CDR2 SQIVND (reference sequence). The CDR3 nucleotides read TGTGCCAGTACCCCGGGACTAGCGGGAGTATACAATGAGCAGTTCTTC. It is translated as CASTPGLAGVYNEQFF.

The CDR3 is CASGLAGGTPYEQYF. CDR3 sequence (DNA): TGTGCCAGTGGACTAGCGGGAGGTACACCCTACGAGCAGTACTTC. This chain connects TRBV6-5 to TRBJ2-7; TRBD2 matches at 14 bases. The germline gives CDR1 MNHEY, CDR2 SVGAGI. V gave up 9 bases and J gave up 2 bases; unmatched junction bases: 6. The CDR3 extends over 15 amino acids.

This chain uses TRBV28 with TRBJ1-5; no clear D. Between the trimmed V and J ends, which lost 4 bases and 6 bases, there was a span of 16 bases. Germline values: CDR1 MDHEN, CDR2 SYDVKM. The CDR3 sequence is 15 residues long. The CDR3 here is CASSWSSGASQPQHF. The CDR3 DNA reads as TGTGCCAGCAGTTGGAGTTCGGGTGCCAGTCAGCCCCAGCATTTT.

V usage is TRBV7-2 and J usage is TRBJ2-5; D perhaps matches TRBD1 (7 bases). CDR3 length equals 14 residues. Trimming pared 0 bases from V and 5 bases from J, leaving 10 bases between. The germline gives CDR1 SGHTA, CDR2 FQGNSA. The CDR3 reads CASSLATGRETQYF. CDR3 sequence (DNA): TGTGCCAGCAGCTTAGCGACAGGGAGGGAGACCCAGTACTTC. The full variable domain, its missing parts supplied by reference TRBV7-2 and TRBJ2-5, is GAGVSQSPSNKVTEKGKDVELRCDPISGHTALYWYRQSLGQGLEFLIYFQGNSAPDKSGLPSDRFSAERTGGSVSTLTIQRTQQEDSAVYLCASSLATGRETQYFGPGTRLLVL.

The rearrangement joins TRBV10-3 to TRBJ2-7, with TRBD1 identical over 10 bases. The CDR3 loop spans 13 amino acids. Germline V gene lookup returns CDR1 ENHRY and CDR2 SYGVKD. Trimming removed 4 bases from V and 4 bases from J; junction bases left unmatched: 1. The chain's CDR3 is CAISGQGAYEQYF. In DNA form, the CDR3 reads TGTGCCATCAGTGGACAGGGGGCGTACGAGCAGTACTTC.

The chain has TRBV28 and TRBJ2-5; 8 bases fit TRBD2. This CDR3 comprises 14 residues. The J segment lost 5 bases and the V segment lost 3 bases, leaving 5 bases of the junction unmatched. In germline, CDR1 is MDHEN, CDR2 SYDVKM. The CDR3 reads CASSFGSGMETQYF. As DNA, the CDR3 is TGTGCCAGCAGTTTCGGTAGCGGGATGGAGACCCAGTACTTC.

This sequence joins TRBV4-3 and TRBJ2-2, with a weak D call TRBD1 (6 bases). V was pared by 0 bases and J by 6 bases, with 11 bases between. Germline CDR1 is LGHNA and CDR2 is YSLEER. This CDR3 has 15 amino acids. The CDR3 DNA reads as TGCGCCAGCAGCCAAGATCAGGGGCGAGCCGGGGAGCTGTTTTTT. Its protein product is CASSQDQGRAGELFF.

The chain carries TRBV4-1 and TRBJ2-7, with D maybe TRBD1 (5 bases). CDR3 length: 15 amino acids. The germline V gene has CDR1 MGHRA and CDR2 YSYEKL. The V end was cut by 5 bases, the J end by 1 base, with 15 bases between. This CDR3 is CASSSLKGASYEQYF. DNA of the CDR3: TGCGCCAGCAGCTCCCTGAAAGGGGCATCCTACGAGCAGTACTTC.

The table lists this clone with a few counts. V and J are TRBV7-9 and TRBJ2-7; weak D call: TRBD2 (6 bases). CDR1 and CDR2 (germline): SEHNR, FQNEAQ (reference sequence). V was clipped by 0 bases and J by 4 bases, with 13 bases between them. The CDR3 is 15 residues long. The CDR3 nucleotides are TGTGCCAGCAGCTTAGCAGGGACTGTTGGATACGAGCAGTACTTC. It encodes CASSLAGTVGYEQYF.

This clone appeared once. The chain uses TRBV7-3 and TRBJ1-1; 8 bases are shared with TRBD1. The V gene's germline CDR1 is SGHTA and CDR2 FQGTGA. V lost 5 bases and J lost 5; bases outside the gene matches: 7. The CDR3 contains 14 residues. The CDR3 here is CASSPTGGLTEAFF. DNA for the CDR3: TGTGCCAGCAGCCCCACAGGGGGTTTAACTGAAGCTTTCTTT.

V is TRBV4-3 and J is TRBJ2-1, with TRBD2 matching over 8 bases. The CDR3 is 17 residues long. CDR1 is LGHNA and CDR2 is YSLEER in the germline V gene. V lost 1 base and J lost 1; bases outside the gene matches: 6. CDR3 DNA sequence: TGCGCCAGCAGCCAAGGCCCTCTAGCGGGTTCCTACAATGAGCAGTTCTTC. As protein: CASSQGPLAGSYNEQFF.

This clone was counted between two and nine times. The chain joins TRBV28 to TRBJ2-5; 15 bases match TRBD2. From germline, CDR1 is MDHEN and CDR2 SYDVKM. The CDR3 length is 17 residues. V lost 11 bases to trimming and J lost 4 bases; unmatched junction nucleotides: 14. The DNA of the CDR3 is TGTGCCGCCACAGGGACTAGCGGGAGGTGGTTTTCAGAGACCCAGTACTTC. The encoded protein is CAATGTSGRWFSETQYF. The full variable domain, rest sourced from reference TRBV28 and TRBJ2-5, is DVKVTQSSRYLVKRTGEKVFLECVQDMDHENMFWYRQDPGLGLRLIYFSYDVKMKEKGDIPEGYSVSREKKERFSLILESASTNQTSMYLCAATGTSGRWFSETQYFGPGTRLLVL.

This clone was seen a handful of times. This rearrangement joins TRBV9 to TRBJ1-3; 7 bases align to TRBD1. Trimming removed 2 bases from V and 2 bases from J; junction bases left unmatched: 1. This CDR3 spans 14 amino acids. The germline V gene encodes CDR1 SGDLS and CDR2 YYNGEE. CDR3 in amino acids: CASSVTGAGNTIYF. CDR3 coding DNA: TGTGCCAGCAGCGTTACAGGGGCTGGAAACACCATATATTTT. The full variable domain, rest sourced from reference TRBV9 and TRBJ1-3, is DSGVTQTPKHLITATGQRVTLRCSPRSGDLSVYWYQQSLDQGLQFLIQYYNGEERAKGNILERFSAQQFPDLHSELNLSSLELGDSALYFCASSVTGAGNTIYFGEGSWLTVV.

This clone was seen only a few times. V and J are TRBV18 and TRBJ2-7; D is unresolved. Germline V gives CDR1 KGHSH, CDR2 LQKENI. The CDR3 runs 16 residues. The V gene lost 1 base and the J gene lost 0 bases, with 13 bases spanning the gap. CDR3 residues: CASSPRARPSSYEQYF. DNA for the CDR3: TGTGCCAGCTCACCACGGGCCCGACCGAGCTCCTACGAGCAGTACTTC.

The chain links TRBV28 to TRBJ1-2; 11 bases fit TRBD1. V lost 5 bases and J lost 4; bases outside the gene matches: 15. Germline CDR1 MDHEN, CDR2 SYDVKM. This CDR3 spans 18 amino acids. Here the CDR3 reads CASSPLNPGTGGIYGYTF. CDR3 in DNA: TGTGCCAGCAGTCCCTTAAACCCCGGGACAGGGGGGATCTATGGCTACACCTTC.

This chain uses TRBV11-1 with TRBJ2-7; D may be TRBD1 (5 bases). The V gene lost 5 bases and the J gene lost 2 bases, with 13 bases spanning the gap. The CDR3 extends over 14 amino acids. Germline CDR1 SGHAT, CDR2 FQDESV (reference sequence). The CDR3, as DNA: TGTGCCAGCAGCCCTACAGGAGACACCTACGAGCAGTACTTC. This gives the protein CASSPTGDTYEQYF.

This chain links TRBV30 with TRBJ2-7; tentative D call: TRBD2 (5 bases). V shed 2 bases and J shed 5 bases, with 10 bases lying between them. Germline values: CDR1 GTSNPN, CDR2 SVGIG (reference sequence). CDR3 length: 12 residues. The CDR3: CAWSLIGDEQYF. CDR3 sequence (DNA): TGTGCCTGGAGTCTCATCGGGGACGAGCAGTACTTC. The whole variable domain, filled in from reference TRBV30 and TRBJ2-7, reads SQTIHQWPATLVQPVGSPLSLECTVEGTSNPNLYWYRQAAGRGLQLLFYSVGIGQISSEVPQNLSASRPQDRQFILSSKKLLLSDSGFYLCAWSLIGDEQYFGPGTRLTVT.

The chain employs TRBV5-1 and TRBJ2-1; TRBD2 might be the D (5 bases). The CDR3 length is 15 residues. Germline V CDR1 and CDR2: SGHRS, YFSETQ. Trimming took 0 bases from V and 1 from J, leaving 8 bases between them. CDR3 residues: CASSLDSGSYNEQFF. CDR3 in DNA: TGCGCCAGCAGCTTGGACAGCGGATCCTACAATGAGCAGTTCTTC.

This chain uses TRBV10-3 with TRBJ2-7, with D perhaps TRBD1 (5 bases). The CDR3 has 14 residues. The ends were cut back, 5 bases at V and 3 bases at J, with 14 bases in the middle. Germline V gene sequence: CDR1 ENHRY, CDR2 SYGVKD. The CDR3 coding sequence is TGTGCCATCAGTCCGGGCAGGGAAGTCTACGAGCAGTACTTC. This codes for CAISPGREVYEQYF.

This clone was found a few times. In nucleotides, the CDR3 is TGTGCCAGCAGCTTAGCTGGGAGGGCCGGGGAGCTGTTTTTT. Translation gives CASSLAGRAGELFF. The gene calls are TRBV7-2 and TRBJ2-2; TRBD2 aligns across 7 bases. J gave up 6 bases and V 0 bases, and 1 base lay outside the gene matches. The CDR3 totals 14 residues. The germline gives CDR1 SGHTA, CDR2 FQGNSA.

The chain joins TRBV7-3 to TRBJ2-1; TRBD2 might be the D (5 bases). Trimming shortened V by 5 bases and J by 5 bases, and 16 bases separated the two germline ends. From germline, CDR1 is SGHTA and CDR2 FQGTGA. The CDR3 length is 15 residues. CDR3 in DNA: TGTGCCAGCAGCCCCCTAGCCCCCGCACACAATGAGCAGTTCTTC. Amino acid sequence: CASSPLAPAHNEQFF.